These T cell receptor beta chains were read from a single sample in a study of T cell changes during pregnancy in multiple sclerosis. Measured with immunoSEQ multiplex PCR; TCRdb has only the in-frame clones, and not every one. This table has tens of thousands of clones, 91% appearing once. The specimen comprised CD8+ T cells from peripheral blood mononuclear cells, sampled before pregnancy. Receptors were obtained from a female donor with multiple sclerosis, enrolled in a pregnancy study. Both conserved end residues are part of each CDR3. Fields, in order: V gene, D gene, J gene, clone size, CDR3 DNA, CDR3 protein. D genes are given only for firm matches. For some rows the clone size is stated as once, few or many, or as a class when expanded; others skip it.

TRBV9,NA,TRBJ2-5,NA,TGTGCCAGCAGCGTAGAGGGGGAAGAGACCCAGTACTTC,CASSVEGEETQYF
TRBV14,TRBD1,TRBJ1-1,NA,TGTGCCAGCAGCTCGGGCAGGGGGGTGAACACTGAAGCTTTCTTT,CASSSGRGVNTEAFF
TRBV9,TRBD2,TRBJ2-3,NA,TGTGCCAGCACAAGCGGGGGGGCCCCAGATACGCAGTATTTT,CASTSGGAPDTQYF
TRBV4-1,TRBD1,TRBJ2-7,NA,TGCGCCAGCAGCCAAGCACCGGGACAGGGGTCGGCCGAGCAGTACTTC,CASSQAPGQGSAEQYF
TRBV4-1,NA,TRBJ1-5,NA,TGCGCCAGCAGCCAATTTGACAGTAGCAATCAGCCCCAGCATTTT,CASSQFDSSNQPQHF
TRBV6-4,TRBD2,TRBJ2-3,NA,TGTGCCAGCAGTGTGGATCAAGCGGGGGGAGCAGATACGCAGTATTTT,CASSVDQAGGADTQYF
TRBV27,NA,TRBJ1-1,NA,TGTGCCAGCACCCGGGGGACTGAAGCTTTCTTT,CASTRGTEAFF
TRBV27,NA,TRBJ2-3,once,TGTGCCAGCAGTCCGTCATTGAGAAATACGCAGTATTTT,CASSPSLRNTQYF
TRBV4-2,NA,TRBJ1-1,NA,TGTGCCAGCAGCCACGCGGTGAACACTGAAGCTTTCTTT,CASSHAVNTEAFF
TRBV2,NA,TRBJ1-4,once,TGTGCCAGCAGTGAGCAGACAACTGCAACTAATGAAAAACTGTTTTTT,CASSEQTTATNEKLFF
TRBV6-6,NA,TRBJ2-5,NA,TGTGCCAGCAGTTACGAACAGCAAGAGACCCAGTACTTC,CASSYEQQETQYF
TRBV7-9,NA,TRBJ2-3,NA,TGTGCCAGCAGCTTATTGGGGGGGCAGGAAGATATGCAGTATTTT,CASSLLGGQEDMQYF
TRBV19,NA,TRBJ2-1,NA,TGTGCCAGTAGTATGGAGGCGGGGCAGTCCTACAATGAGCAGTTCTTC,CASSMEAGQSYNEQFF
TRBV12-5,NA,TRBJ1-6,NA,TGTGCTAGTGGTTTGGTCGGGGATTCACCCCTCCACTTT,CASGLVGDSPLHF
TRBV14,TRBD1,TRBJ1-1,once,TGTGCCAGCAGCCGGGACAGGGGGCAACTGAACACTGAAGCTTTCTTT,CASSRDRGQLNTEAFF
TRBV19,NA,TRBJ2-1,NA,TGTGCCACCGCCGGGACTTATTACAATGAGCAGTTCTTC,CATAGTYYNEQFF
TRBV7-2,TRBD2,TRBJ2-7,NA,TGTGCCAGCAGCTTAGGGTGGCTAGCGGGGGAGTACGAGCAGTACTTC,CASSLGWLAGEYEQYF
TRBV27,TRBD2,TRBJ2-5,NA,TGTGCCAGCAGTAACCTTAGCGGGGGGGCTGGTGAGACCCAGTACTTC,CASSNLSGGAGETQYF
TRBV9,TRBD1,TRBJ1-2,NA,TGTGCCAGCGATGGAACGACAGGGGGCTATGGCTACACCTTC,CASDGTTGGYGYTF
TRBV5-6,NA,TRBJ2-3,NA,TGTGCCAGCAGCCACGGAGAGCTTCGCACAGATACGCAGTATTTT,CASSHGELRTDTQYF
TRBV7-9,NA,TRBJ2-2,NA,TGTGCCAGCAGCCCAGGGTCCGGGGAGCTGTTTTTT,CASSPGSGELFF
TRBV27,TRBD2,TRBJ2-1,NA,TGTGCCAGCAGACTAGCGGGGTTCTACAATGAGCAGTTCTTC,CASRLAGFYNEQFF
TRBV19,NA,TRBJ1-1,NA,TGTGCCAGTAGAGCGGCTGAAGCTTTCTTT,CASRAAEAFF
TRBV7-2,TRBD1,TRBJ1-4,NA,TGTGCCAGCAGCTCCTTAGACCCCGACAGGGTCTGGGATGAAAAACTGTTTTTT,CASSSLDPDRVWDEKLFF
TRBV29-1,TRBD1,TRBJ1-2,once,TGCAGCGTCGTGGAGACCTCAGGGGGTTGGTATGGCTACACCTTC,CSVVETSGGWYGYTF
TRBV19,NA,TRBJ1-5,NA,TGTGCCACCGGCGGGGTTCGCGGAAATCAGCCCCAGCATTTT,CATGGVRGNQPQHF
TRBV29-1,NA,TRBJ2-2,NA,TGCAGCGTTGAAGAGAGTACCTCCGGGGAGCTGTTTTTT,CSVEESTSGELFF
TRBV19,TRBD2,TRBJ2-5,NA,TGTGCCAGTAAGCGGGGGGGAGCGGAGACCCAGTACTTC,CASKRGGAETQYF
TRBV7-2,NA,TRBJ1-6,NA,TGTGCCAGCAGCTTAAACGCAGGGGAAGGCTCACCCCTCCACTTT,CASSLNAGEGSPLHF